This T cell receptor beta chain was captured in a study of blood T cell repertoires in COVID-19. At the level of the study: Material from acute and convalescent COVID-19 was sourced from the United States, Italy and Spain. T cells, B-cell-depleted T cells, or PBMCs supplied cDNA or gDNA.

Repertoires were generated with immunoSEQ multiplex PCR, while TCRdb's copy carries only in-frame clones and drops some. Here the sample spans some 310,000 clones, approximately 87% being singletons. Seattle enrolled patients during active infection and tracked them longitudinally. The TCR was taken from a woman in her twenties or thirties with COVID-19, enrolled during active disease. Sample: peripheral blood.

The CDR3 spells CASSPRTSGSSSYEQYF. In DNA, the CDR3 is TGTGCCAGCAGTCCTCGGACTAGCGGGAGCTCGTCCTACGAGCAGTACTTC. The gene calls are TRBV27 and TRBJ2-7, with 13 bases identical to TRBD2. V dropped 5 bases and J dropped 1; count of bases not matched to a gene: 8. This CDR3 contains 17 residues. Germline values: CDR1 MNHEY, CDR2 SMNVEV (reference sequence).